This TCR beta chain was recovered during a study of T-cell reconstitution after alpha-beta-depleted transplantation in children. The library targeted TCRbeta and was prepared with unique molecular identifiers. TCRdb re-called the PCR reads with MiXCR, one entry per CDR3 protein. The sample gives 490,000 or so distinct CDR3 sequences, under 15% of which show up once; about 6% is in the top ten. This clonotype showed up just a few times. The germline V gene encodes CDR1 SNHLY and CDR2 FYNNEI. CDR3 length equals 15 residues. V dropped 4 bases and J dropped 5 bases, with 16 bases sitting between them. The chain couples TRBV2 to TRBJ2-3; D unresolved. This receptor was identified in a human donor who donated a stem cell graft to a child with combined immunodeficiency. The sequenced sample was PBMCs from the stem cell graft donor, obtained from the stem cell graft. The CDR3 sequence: CASSAKQSTEDTQYF. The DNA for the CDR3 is TGTGCCAGCAGTGCTAAACAGTCGACCGAAGATACGCAGTATTTT. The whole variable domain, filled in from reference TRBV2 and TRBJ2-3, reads EPEVTQTPSHQVTQMGQEVILRCVPISNHLYFYWYRQILGQKVEFLVSFYNNEISEKSEIFDDQFSVERPDGSNFTLKIRSTKLEDSAMYFCASSAKQSTEDTQYFGPGTRLTVL.